This T cell receptor beta chain was observed in a study of vaccination effects on CD4 cells after COVID-19. Overall study context: The study obtained samples from a couple of convalescent patients 16 days and one week before vaccination. Study results and caveats: Infection- and vaccine-induced clones contracted markedly late after vaccination.

Method: immunoSEQ multiplex PCR; TCRdb's copy keeps in-frame clones and lacks some. The data show 20,000 or so clones, 74% seen once. Prior to sequencing, the ViraFEST assay stimulated PBMC with viral peptide pools, which expanded the antigen-specific CD4+ T cells. Culture proceeded for approximately 9 days, and CD4+ T cells were then isolated. Documented for the person is a PCR-confirmed SARS-CoV-2 infection occurring between March and December 2020. Trimming left V 5 bases short and J 0 bases short, with 9 bases between. CDR3 length: 14 residues. Germline CDR1 and CDR2: SGHRS and YFSETQ. A remark on this clone: The antigen remains undetermined.

The sequence was obtained from a human donor who had a prior SARS-CoV-2 infection. This chain links TRBV5-1 with TRBJ1-3; no firm D call. The sample was CD4+ T cells from PBMCs cultured with SARS-CoV-2 spike peptides, taken before COVID-19 vaccination. Here the CDR3 reads CASSTLSSGNTIYF. The CDR3 nucleotides read TGCGCCAGCAGTACGCTGAGCTCTGGAAACACCATATATTTT.